This T cell receptor (beta chain) was profiled in a study of blood T cells in healthy people across ages. Study conclusions and caveats: Diversity estimates from one million T cells were considered underestimates. Donor CMV status was unknown, possibly confounding expanded clonotype changes.

Turning to this clonotype: Antigen specificity is unknown.

Samples each yielded at least 5 micrograms of total RNA. CDR1 and CDR2 from the germline V gene are SGHTA and FQGNSA. The CDR3 has 15 amino acids. Trimming shortened V by 1 base and J by 5 bases, and 12 bases separated the two germline ends. Then a second PCR, running roughly 6 to 12 cycles, was carried out with a sample-barcoded 5' primer and a J-beta primer mix. TCRdb reprocessed the 5' RACE reads via MiXCR and lists one record per CDR3 protein. This table holds roughly 680,000 distinct CDR3 sequences, more than 40% found once. The V and J genes are TRBV7-2 and TRBJ2-1; D unresolved. This sequence originates from a woman aged 60-75 years in good health. Sequencing input: blood. The CDR3: CASSLGRAPNNEQFF. The CDR3 region has the DNA TGTGCCAGCAGCTTAGGACGAGCCCCCAACAATGAGCAGTTCTTC.